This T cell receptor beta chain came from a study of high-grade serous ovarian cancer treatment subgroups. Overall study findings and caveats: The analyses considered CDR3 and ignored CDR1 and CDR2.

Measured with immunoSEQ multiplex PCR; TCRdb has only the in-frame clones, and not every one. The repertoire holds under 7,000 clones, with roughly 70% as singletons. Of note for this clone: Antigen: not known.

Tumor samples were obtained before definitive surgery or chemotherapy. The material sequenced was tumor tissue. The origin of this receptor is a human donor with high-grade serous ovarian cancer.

This CDR3 reads CASILRDRGPYEQYF. In DNA form, the CDR3 reads TGTGCCAGCATCCTCCGGGACAGGGGGCCCTACGAGCAGTACTTC. The J gene is TRBJ2-7, the V gene TRBV6-1, with 12 bases matching TRBD1. V gave up 7 bases and J gave up 2 bases; unmatched junction bases: 6. CDR3 length equals 15 residues. In germline, CDR1 is MNHNS, CDR2 SASEGT.